Sequencing of this T cell receptor beta chain was carried out in a study of early T cells in non-severe SARS-CoV-2 infection. Overall study: Unsorted whole blood bulk RNA was sequenced, with unpaired chains. Broader study findings: Matching results from VDJdb favored anti-spike CD8 responses, leaving private and CD4 specificities undetected.

Trimming stripped 5 bases from V and 0 bases from J, with 4 bases between. This CDR3 comprises 12 residues. The germline V gene encodes CDR1 SEHNR and CDR2 FQNEAQ (reference sequence). Researchers tagged individual cDNA molecules with unique molecular identifiers. TCRdb called the 5' RACE reads again in MiXCR, with one record for every CDR3 protein. The repertoire includes 80,000 to 95,000 distinct CDR3 sequences, 9% to 15% of them detected once, and less than 8.5% sits in the top ten. This clonotype was recorded many times. What it recognizes is unknown. The chain employs TRBV7-9 and TRBJ1-1, with unresolved D. The receptor was isolated from an adult who was a healthcare worker with PCR-confirmed SARS-CoV-2 infection or an uninfected control (not recorded which). Sequenced sample: whole blood. The CDR3: CASSPMNTEAFF. In nucleotides, the CDR3 is TGTGCCAGCAGCCCCATGAACACTGAAGCTTTCTTT.